The clone carrying this T cell receptor (beta chain) was seen ten or more times. The time point denotes: sample taken at primary tumor resection. A total of around 76 untreated early-stage non-small cell lung cancer patients served as donors. Material for sequencing was whole RNA from tumor, nontumor lung or frozen PBMC, left unsorted. The data are from a study of spatial heterogeneity in lung cancer. Looking at the study overall: The study observed each unique TCR and UMI combination more than ten times on average in raw reads.

Unique molecular identifiers, one per molecule, were present on every TCR cDNA molecule. TCRdb re-called the 5' RACE reads through MiXCR, storing one row per CDR3 protein. Among 30,000 to 45,000 distinct CDR3 sequences listed, 3.1% were seen once. The source material was normal lung tissue next to the tumor, sampled at surgery. This TCR derives from a male donor with early-stage non-small cell lung cancer.

The CDR3 here is CASSSVSTRDYGYTF. CDR3 sequence (DNA): TGTGCCAGCAGTTCGGTGTCAACACGGGACTATGGCTACACCTTC. The rearrangement links TRBV12-3 or TRBV12-4 to TRBJ1-2; D is undetermined. The CDR3 spans 15 residues. V lost 4 bases and J lost 3, with 15 bases in between.